This T cell receptor beta chain derives from a study of siplizumab effects on memory and regulatory T cells. TCRdb's copy holds only in-frame clones and misses some; the assay was immunoSEQ multiplex PCR. The sample shows about 100,000 clones, 94% of them seen only once. V was cut by 4 bases and J by 0 bases, with 7 bases left in between. There are 13 residues in the CDR3. Germline V gives CDR1 SQVTM, CDR2 ANQGSEA. Sequencing used Tregs sorted from blood. The rearrangement uses TRBV29-1 and TRBJ2-1; D gene ambiguous. This sequence was found in a human donor in good health. The CDR3 sequence: CSVVLSSYNEQFF. CDR3 coding DNA: TGCAGCGTTGTATTAAGCTCCTACAATGAGCAGTTCTTC.